This T cell receptor (beta chain) is drawn from a study of CD8+ T cells in alopecia areata. Study-wide points: Normal skin's resident alphabeta T cells are also sequenced in scalp samples. Elevated clonality characterized lesional scalp relative to normal scalp, particularly in alopecia totalis/universalis.

Germline CDR1 reads MDHEN; CDR2 reads SYDVKM. V gave up 8 bases and J gave up 8 bases; unmatched junction bases: 2. This CDR3 contains 10 residues. Following RNA extraction, reverse transcription yielded cDNA that acted as the sequencing template. Assay: immunoSEQ multiplex PCR; the TCRdb copy retains only in-frame clones and omits some. The data hold 90,000 to 130,000 clones, with approximately 50% observed a single time. Collection of lesional scalp punch biopsies and peripheral blood was performed in alopecia areata patients. Sorting of PBMCs yielded the CD4+ and CD8+ T cells. Worth noting for this clone: As yet, its antigen is unknown. Different DNA sequences within this sample yield the same CDR3.

This TCR came from a human donor with alopecia areata. The sequenced material came from NKG2D-low CD8+ T cells sorted from blood. This rearrangement joins TRBV28 to TRBJ1-1, with 7 bases lining up with TRBD1. CDR3 region: CASRDREAFF. DNA for the CDR3: TGTGCCAGCCGGGACAGAGAAGCTTTCTTT.